Listed below are T cell receptor beta chains from one sample, sequenced in a study of beta chain features in type 1 diabetes. Data came from immunoSEQ multiplex PCR; TCRdb stores just in-frame clones and leaves some out. The table shows under 450,000 clones, with approximately 14% occurring only once. The material sequenced was naive CD4+ T cells from blood. All receptors come from a man aged 25-45 years in good health. Each CDR3 is given with its conserved first and last residue. D genes are given only for firm matches. The size of a clone is reported for some rows only, either as once, few or many, or as a class for expanded clones.

V gene: TRBV30; J gene: TRBJ1-5; D gene: .; clone size: few; CDR3 DNA: TGTGCCTGGAGTGTAGCGGGAACGGGTACTGGTCAGCCCCAGCATTTT; CDR3 protein: CAWSVAGTGTGQPQHF
V gene: TRBV7-2; J gene: TRBJ2-1; D gene: .; clone size: few; CDR3 DNA: TGTGCCAGCAGCTTACCTAGCTTCTCGGAGCAGTTCTTC; CDR3 protein: CASSLPSFSEQFF
V gene: TRBV2; J gene: TRBJ2-1; D gene: TRBD2; clone size: .; CDR3 DNA: TGTGCCAGCAGACTAGCGGGATCGCCGGGGGTAAATGAGCAGTTCTTC; CDR3 protein: CASRLAGSPGVNEQFF
V gene: TRBV30; J gene: TRBJ2-2; D gene: TRBD1; clone size: .; CDR3 DNA: TGTGCCTGGAGTGTTCAGGGGGCCGGGGAGCTGTTTTTT; CDR3 protein: CAWSVQGAGELFF
V gene: TRBV4-1; J gene: TRBJ2-1; D gene: .; clone size: .; CDR3 DNA: TGCGCCAGCAGCCAAGACTCCCGGTTTGAGCAGTTCTTC; CDR3 protein: CASSQDSRFEQFF
V gene: TRBV6-6; J gene: TRBJ2-3; D gene: TRBD2; clone size: .; CDR3 DNA: TGTGCCAGCAGTTACTCGAGCGGGGTCACAGATACGCAGTATTTT; CDR3 protein: CASSYSSGVTDTQYF
V gene: TRBV27; J gene: TRBJ1-6; D gene: .; clone size: .; CDR3 DNA: TGTGCCAGCAGTTTGAGAGGCTCTACCCTCCACTTT; CDR3 protein: CASSLRGSTLHF
V gene: TRBV11-3; J gene: TRBJ2-6; D gene: .; clone size: .; CDR3 DNA: TGTGCCAGCAGCTCTGAGCTGTTTAGAGACGGTTCGCCTGGGGCCAACGTCCTGACTTTC; CDR3 protein: CASSSELFRDGSPGANVLTF
V gene: TRBV6-5; J gene: TRBJ1-1; D gene: TRBD1; clone size: .; CDR3 DNA: TGTGCCAGCATGACGGACAGGGGGAAAACTGAAGCTTTCTTT; CDR3 protein: CASMTDRGKTEAFF
V gene: TRBV4-3; J gene: TRBJ2-3; D gene: .; clone size: few; CDR3 DNA: TGCGCCAGCAGCACCCGACAGTTCACAGATACGCAGTATTTT; CDR3 protein: CASSTRQFTDTQYF
V gene: TRBV5-1; J gene: TRBJ2-7; D gene: .; clone size: .; CDR3 DNA: TGCGCCTGTCCTGACAGCCAAAGGAATCGGCCGAAGCCCTACGAGCAGTACTTC; CDR3 protein: CACPDSQRNRPKPYEQYF
V gene: TRBV14; J gene: TRBJ2-1; D gene: .; clone size: .; CDR3 DNA: TGTGCCAGCAGCTTTCAAGACCGGGGTGAGCAGTTCTTC; CDR3 protein: CASSFQDRGEQFF
V gene: TRBV10-3; J gene: TRBJ2-3; D gene: TRBD2; clone size: few; CDR3 DNA: TGTGCCATCGGCGAGACTAGCGGCCGTACCACAGATACGCAGTATTTT; CDR3 protein: CAIGETSGRTTDTQYF
V gene: TRBV5-4; J gene: TRBJ2-5; D gene: .; clone size: .; CDR3 DNA: TGTGCCAGCAGCCGAGACAGGCCCCAAATCCAAGAGACCCAGTACTTC; CDR3 protein: CASSRDRPQIQETQYF
V gene: TRBV6-1; J gene: TRBJ2-4; D gene: .; clone size: .; CDR3 DNA: TGTGCCAGCAGTGAACGGGGTGCCAAAAACATTCAGTACTTC; CDR3 protein: CASSERGAKNIQYF
V gene: TRBV29-1; J gene: TRBJ2-7; D gene: .; clone size: .; CDR3 DNA: TGCAGCGTTGACGGGGCCTACGAGCAGTACTTC; CDR3 protein: CSVDGAYEQYF
V gene: TRBV25-1; J gene: TRBJ2-5; D gene: .; clone size: few; CDR3 DNA: TGTGCCAGCAGTTACCAGGCCCAGTACTTC; CDR3 protein: CASSYQAQYF
V gene: TRBV9; J gene: TRBJ2-7; D gene: TRBD1; clone size: .; CDR3 DNA: TGTGCCAGCAGCGTTGGGACAGGGGTCTACGAGCAGTACTTC; CDR3 protein: CASSVGTGVYEQYF
V gene: TRBV7-2; J gene: TRBJ2-1; D gene: .; clone size: few; CDR3 DNA: TGTGCCAGCAGCTTACCGTTCTATGAGCAGTTCTTC; CDR3 protein: CASSLPFYEQFF
V gene: TRBV4-2; J gene: TRBJ2-3; D gene: .; clone size: .; CDR3 DNA: TGTGCCAGCAGCCGGAGATCTGGCGGGGCTGACACAGATACGCAGTATTTT; CDR3 protein: CASSRRSGGADTDTQYF
V gene: TRBV11-3; J gene: TRBJ2-1; D gene: .; clone size: few; CDR3 DNA: TGTGCCAGCAGCTGGACGGGAAGGGATGAGCAGTTCTTC; CDR3 protein: CASSWTGRDEQFF
V gene: TRBV14; J gene: TRBJ1-2; D gene: TRBD1; clone size: .; CDR3 DNA: TGTGCCAGCAGCCAGGGAATGGGACAGCTTTATGGCTACACCTTC; CDR3 protein: CASSQGMGQLYGYTF
V gene: TRBV9; J gene: TRBJ2-2; D gene: .; clone size: .; CDR3 DNA: TGTGCCAGTCACACGGGCGGTGCGACAAACACCGGGGAGCTGTTTTTT; CDR3 protein: CASHTGGATNTGELFF
V gene: TRBV19; J gene: TRBJ2-5; D gene: TRBD2; clone size: .; CDR3 DNA: TGTGCCAGTATAGCGGCTAGCGGGAGACAGGAGACCCAGTACTTC; CDR3 protein: CASIAASGRQETQYF
V gene: TRBV6-5; J gene: TRBJ1-5; D gene: .; clone size: few; CDR3 DNA: TGTGCCAGCAGTGGGACAAGTAATCAGCCCCAGCATTTT; CDR3 protein: CASSGTSNQPQHF
V gene: TRBV5-4; J gene: TRBJ1-2; D gene: .; clone size: few; CDR3 DNA: TGTGCCAGCAGCTTGGTAGGCAGAGATGGCTACACCTTC; CDR3 protein: CASSLVGRDGYTF
V gene: TRBV6-1; J gene: TRBJ1-1; D gene: .; clone size: .; CDR3 DNA: TGTGCCAGCAGTGTTACGACAGAACAGAACACTGAAGCTTTCTTT; CDR3 protein: CASSVTTEQNTEAFF
V gene: TRBV9; J gene: TRBJ2-1; D gene: .; clone size: few; CDR3 DNA: TGTGCCAGCAGCGTAGAGGTTGGGAACAATGAGCAGTTCTTC; CDR3 protein: CASSVEVGNNEQFF
V gene: TRBV19; J gene: TRBJ1-4; D gene: .; clone size: .; CDR3 DNA: TGTGCCACCCTTAGGGTTGGAGAAGAAAAACTGTTTTTT; CDR3 protein: CATLRVGEEKLFF
V gene: TRBV18; J gene: TRBJ2-2; D gene: TRBD1; clone size: few; CDR3 DNA: TGTGCCAGCTCACCAGGGACAGGGGCGAACACCGGGGAGCTGTTTTTT; CDR3 protein: CASSPGTGANTGELFF
V gene: TRBV7-9; J gene: TRBJ2-5; D gene: TRBD1; clone size: .; CDR3 DNA: TGTGCCAGCAGCCCCTGGACAGGGCGACGGGAGACCCAGTACTTC; CDR3 protein: CASSPWTGRRETQYF
V gene: TRBV10-3; J gene: TRBJ1-2; D gene: TRBD1; clone size: .; CDR3 DNA: TGTGCCATCAGTGGAAGCCCGACAGGGACGGAGGGCTACACCTTC; CDR3 protein: CAISGSPTGTEGYTF
V gene: TRBV9; J gene: TRBJ2-4; D gene: TRBD2; clone size: .; CDR3 DNA: TGTGCCAGCAGCATCGGGACTAGCAAAAACATTCAGTACTTC; CDR3 protein: CASSIGTSKNIQYF
V gene: TRBV7-2; J gene: TRBJ1-5; D gene: .; clone size: .; CDR3 DNA: TGTGCCAGCAGCTTATACGGGGGGTCTTGGGAGCCCCAGCATTTT; CDR3 protein: CASSLYGGSWEPQHF
V gene: TRBV29-1; J gene: TRBJ2-4; D gene: .; clone size: many; CDR3 DNA: TGCAGCGTTGCGGGTGAGAGCTACATTCAGTACTTC; CDR3 protein: CSVAGESYIQYF
V gene: TRBV5-1; J gene: TRBJ2-1; D gene: .; clone size: few; CDR3 DNA: TGCGCCAGCAGGTCTCGACAGGAGAGCTCCTACAATGAGCAGTTCTTC; CDR3 protein: CASRSRQESSYNEQFF
V gene: TRBV7-9; J gene: TRBJ2-2; D gene: .; clone size: .; CDR3 DNA: TGTGCCAGCAGCTTGGCAGGGAGTACCGGGGAGCTGTTTTTT; CDR3 protein: CASSLAGSTGELFF
V gene: TRBV30; J gene: TRBJ2-5; D gene: TRBD1; clone size: many; CDR3 DNA: TGTGCCTGGAGTGTGCTCAGGGGGAAAAGGAAAGAGACCCAGTACTTC; CDR3 protein: CAWSVLRGKRKETQYF
V gene: TRBV5-1; J gene: TRBJ2-2; D gene: .; clone size: few; CDR3 DNA: TGCGCCAGCAGCTTAAGTGTTGGGAGCGGCGGGGAGCTGTTTTTT; CDR3 protein: CASSLSVGSGGELFF
V gene: TRBV7-6; J gene: TRBJ2-1; D gene: TRBD1; clone size: few; CDR3 DNA: TGTGCCAGCAGCGAACTGGGACAGGGACAGGGTGAGCAGTTCTTC; CDR3 protein: CASSELGQGQGEQFF
V gene: TRBV29-1; J gene: TRBJ1-2; D gene: .; clone size: .; CDR3 DNA: TGCAGCGTTGCTCTGGGGGACAAAGGCTACACCTTC; CDR3 protein: CSVALGDKGYTF
V gene: TRBV5-1; J gene: TRBJ1-2; D gene: .; clone size: .; CDR3 DNA: TGCGCCAGCAGCTTGGTGGAGGCAAGAGGCTACACCTTC; CDR3 protein: CASSLVEARGYTF
V gene: TRBV15; J gene: TRBJ1-2; D gene: .; clone size: .; CDR3 DNA: TGTGCCACCAGCAGAGACCGCGGACCGGTAGGCTACACCTTC; CDR3 protein: CATSRDRGPVGYTF
V gene: TRBV7-9; J gene: TRBJ2-7; D gene: .; clone size: few; CDR3 DNA: TGTGCCAGCAGCTTAGTGCCAGGGATCTCCTACGAGCAGTACTTC; CDR3 protein: CASSLVPGISYEQYF
V gene: TRBV11-2; J gene: TRBJ2-3; D gene: .; clone size: .; CDR3 DNA: TGTGCCAGCAGCTTAATGGGACAAGACACAGATACGCAGTATTTT; CDR3 protein: CASSLMGQDTDTQYF
V gene: TRBV5-1; J gene: TRBJ2-2; D gene: .; clone size: .; CDR3 DNA: TGCGCCAGCAGTACGGCCGGGACTCCGAACACCGGGGAGCTGTTTTTT; CDR3 protein: CASSTAGTPNTGELFF
V gene: TRBV10-3; J gene: TRBJ1-5; D gene: .; clone size: few; CDR3 DNA: TGTGCCATCAGTGAAACAGGGTATAGCCAGCCCCAGCATTTT; CDR3 protein: CAISETGYSQPQHF
V gene: TRBV11-2; J gene: TRBJ1-5; D gene: .; clone size: .; CDR3 DNA: TGTGCCTCAAGTCAGATCAACTCAAATCAGCCCCAGCATTTT; CDR3 protein: CASSQINSNQPQHF
V gene: TRBV7-9; J gene: TRBJ1-1; D gene: .; clone size: .; CDR3 DNA: TGTGCCAGCAGCTTACTCACAGGGATGAACACTGAAGCTTTCTTT; CDR3 protein: CASSLLTGMNTEAFF
V gene: TRBV28; J gene: TRBJ2-1; D gene: TRBD2; clone size: few; CDR3 DNA: TGTGCCAGCTTTGGACTAGCGGATTACAATGAGCAGTTCTTC; CDR3 protein: CASFGLADYNEQFF
V gene: TRBV12-5; J gene: TRBJ2-1; D gene: .; clone size: few; CDR3 DNA: TGTGCTAGTGCCCAACAGGGTCTGGGTGAGCAGTTCTTC; CDR3 protein: CASAQQGLGEQFF
V gene: TRBV4-3; J gene: TRBJ2-2; D gene: .; clone size: few; CDR3 DNA: TGCGCCAGCAGCCAGCTCCTGGGGGCCAACACCGGGGAGCTGTTTTTT; CDR3 protein: CASSQLLGANTGELFF
V gene: TRBV13; J gene: TRBJ2-3; D gene: .; clone size: .; CDR3 DNA: TGTGCCAGCAGCTCCGGTATAGGAGTACCCACAGATACGCAGTATTTT; CDR3 protein: CASSSGIGVPTDTQYF
V gene: TRBV5-1; J gene: TRBJ1-1; D gene: TRBD1; clone size: few; CDR3 DNA: TGCGCCAGCGGACAGGGTAAGGACACTGAAGCTTTCTTT; CDR3 protein: CASGQGKDTEAFF
V gene: TRBV5-1; J gene: TRBJ2-1; D gene: TRBD1; clone size: few; CDR3 DNA: TGCGCCAGCAGCCTGGGACAGGGGAGGAATGAGCAGTTCTTC; CDR3 protein: CASSLGQGRNEQFF
V gene: TRBV28; J gene: TRBJ2-7; D gene: TRBD1; clone size: .; CDR3 DNA: TGTGCCAGCAGTTTAGGACAGGTGAACTACGAGCAGTACTTC; CDR3 protein: CASSLGQVNYEQYF
V gene: TRBV7-2; J gene: TRBJ2-5; D gene: .; clone size: .; CDR3 DNA: TGTGCCAGCAGCTTAGCAGGGTGGTTCCAAGAGACCCAGTACTTC; CDR3 protein: CASSLAGWFQETQYF
V gene: TRBV9; J gene: TRBJ2-5; D gene: TRBD1; clone size: .; CDR3 DNA: TGTGCCAGCAGCTTGGGACAGGGGGCGGAGACCCAGTACTTC; CDR3 protein: CASSLGQGAETQYF